The clone carrying this T cell receptor (beta chain) has a count of ten or more. There are 16 residues in the CDR3. Germline values: CDR1 LGHNA, CDR2 YSLEER. Trimming took 2 bases from V and 4 from J, leaving 14 bases between them. One entry per CDR3 protein, called by TCRdb with MiXCR from the RT-PCR reads. The table has approximately 700,000 distinct CDR3 sequences, 15% to 19% seen once. These data are taken from a study of response to subunit inactivated influenza vaccine. V usage is TRBV4-3 and J usage is TRBJ2-2; TRBD1 is a possible D gene (5 bases). The sample was PBMCs from blood, taken 11 to 12 days after vaccination. The receptor's source is a man in his fifties who received an inactivated influenza vaccine. CDR3 protein: CASSQFVGAGTGELFF. In DNA form, the CDR3 reads TGCGCCAGCAGCCAATTCGTTGGGGCCGGCACCGGGGAGCTGTTTTTT.